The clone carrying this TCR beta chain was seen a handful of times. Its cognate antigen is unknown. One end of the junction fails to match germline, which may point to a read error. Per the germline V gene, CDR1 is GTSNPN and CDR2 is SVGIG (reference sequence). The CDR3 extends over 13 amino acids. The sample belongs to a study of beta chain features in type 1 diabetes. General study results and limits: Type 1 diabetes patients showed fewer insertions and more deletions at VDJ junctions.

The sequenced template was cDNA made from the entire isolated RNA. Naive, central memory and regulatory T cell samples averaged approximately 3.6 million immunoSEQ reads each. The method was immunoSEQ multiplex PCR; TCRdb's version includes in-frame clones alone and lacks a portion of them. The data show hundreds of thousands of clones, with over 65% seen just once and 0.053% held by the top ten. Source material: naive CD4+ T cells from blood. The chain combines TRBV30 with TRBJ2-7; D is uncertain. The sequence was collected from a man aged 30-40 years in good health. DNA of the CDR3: TGTGCCTGGCGTGTCGGACGGCTGTATGAGCAGTACTTC. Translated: CAWRVGRLYEQYF.